These 32 T cell receptor beta chains originate from one sample sequenced in a study of OX40 agonist ivuxolimab in advanced cancers. TCRdb keeps only in-frame clones here, not all; method: immunoSEQ multiplex PCR. This sample has some 37,000 clones; 88% occur once, and the top ten carry 4% to 5%. The material was CD4+ or CD8+ T cells sorted from blood, obtained in a trial of the OX40 agonist ivuxolimab. The receptors derive from an adult with an advanced solid tumor such as melanoma, head and neck, liver or kidney cancer.

The V gene is TRBV5-1, the J gene TRBJ2-7; possible D gene TRBD2, 6 bases. The CDR3 is 16 amino acids. Per the germline V gene, CDR1 is SGHRS and CDR2 is YFSETQ. Trimming stripped 0 bases from V and 4 bases from J, with 17 bases between. The CDR3 DNA is TGCGCCAGCAGCTTGGGTAGCGGAGGGTTCGATTACGAGCAGTACTTC. Translation: CASSLGSGGFDYEQYF.

The chain couples TRBV30 to TRBJ1-4; TRBD1 is a possible D gene (6 bases). The CDR3 length is 17 residues. The germline gives CDR1 GTSNPN, CDR2 SVGIG (reference sequence). Trimming pared 5 bases from V and 0 bases from J, leaving 19 bases between. CDR3 amino acids: CAWQKTGQTATNEKLFF. The CDR3 DNA is TGTGCCTGGCAGAAAACCGGACAGACCGCAACTAATGAAAAACTGTTTTTT.

The V and J genes are TRBV5-4 and TRBJ2-1, with 13 bases matching TRBD2. V lost 4 bases to trimming and J lost 10 bases; unmatched junction nucleotides: 8. Per the germline V gene, CDR1 is SGHNT and CDR2 is YYREEE (reference sequence). CDR3 length: 15 amino acids. The CDR3, as DNA: TGTGCCAGCAGCATAACTAGCGGGGGGGCTTTCGAGCAGTTCTTC. Translated, it gives CASSITSGGAFEQFF.

V is TRBV28 and J is TRBJ2-7; D is possibly TRBD2 (6 bases). CDR1 and CDR2 (germline): MDHEN, SYDVKM. V lost 3 bases and J 3 bases, leaving 9 bases between the germline ends. This CDR3 spans 13 amino acids. For the CDR3, the DNA is TGTGCCAGCAGTTTGGGACTGGACTACGAGCAGTACTTC. The encoded protein is CASSLGLDYEQYF.

The DNA of the CDR3 is TGTGCCAGCAGCAAAAGTCAGGGGCCCCACGAGCAGTACTTC. Protein product: CASSKSQGPHEQYF. The chain joins TRBV21-1 to TRBJ2-7; the table calls TRBD1, which could not be checked here. TRBV21-1 is a pseudogene. The CDR3 spans 14 residues.

V usage is TRBV19 and J usage is TRBJ1-4; D remains ambiguous. The CDR3 length is 16 residues. The V gene's germline CDR1 is LNHDA and CDR2 SQIVND (reference sequence). Trimming removed 2 bases at V and 8 bases at J, with 18 bases between. The CDR3 region is CASSIRVVREGEKLFF. CDR3 sequence (DNA): TGTGCCAGTAGTATAAGGGTGGTAAGGGAAGGCGAAAAACTGTTTTTT.

The rearrangement links TRBV28 to TRBJ2-2; D is possibly TRBD2 (5 bases). Germline loops: CDR1 MDHEN, CDR2 SYDVKM. The CDR3 contains 14 residues. The V gene lost 6 bases and the J gene lost 6 bases, with 14 bases spanning the gap. CDR3 DNA: TGTGCCAGCAGCCGCCGACTAACATCCGGGGAGCTGTTTTTT. It is translated as CASSRRLTSGELFF.

The chain is built from TRBV19 and TRBJ2-7; 12 bases map to TRBD1. Losses at the gene ends were 8 bases for V and 4 bases for J; bases not matched to a gene: 12. The CDR3 consists of 16 residues. Per the germline V gene, CDR1 is LNHDA and CDR2 is SQIVND (reference sequence). The CDR3 spells CASEPGQGARRYEQYF. In DNA form, the CDR3 reads TGTGCCAGTGAGCCGGGACAGGGGGCGCGTCGATACGAGCAGTACTTC.

This clone turned up a few times. The genes are TRBV5-4 and TRBJ2-1; 10 nucleotides agree with TRBD1. This CDR3 is 16 amino acids long. V trimming: 6 bases; J trimming: 8 bases; junction bases outside the gene matches: 14. The germline V gene encodes CDR1 SGHNT and CDR2 YYREEE (reference sequence). This CDR3 is CASTQGQGVGSDEQFF. The DNA of the CDR3 is TGTGCCAGCACCCAAGGACAGGGGGTGGGTTCCGATGAGCAGTTCTTC.

The chain is built from TRBV6-5 and TRBJ1-6, with 8 positions matching TRBD1. V lost 8 bases, J lost 12 bases, and 6 bases stayed unmatched. CDR3 length: 12 residues. Germline V gene data show CDR1 as MNHEY and CDR2 as SVGAGI. The chain's CDR3 is CASGQGARPLHF. CDR3 sequence (DNA): TGTGCCAGCGGCCAGGGGGCTAGACCCCTCCACTTT.

This chain uses TRBV5-6 with TRBJ2-3, with 9 bases matching TRBD1. This CDR3 spans 16 amino acids. Germline loops: CDR1 SGHDT, CDR2 YYEEEE. V shed 5 bases and J 7 bases; nucleotides not matched to a gene: 14. CDR3 amino acids: CASSTFRQGGTYTQYF. CDR3 DNA sequence: TGTGCCAGCAGTACCTTCCGACAGGGGGGAACTTATACGCAGTATTTT. Combining the CDR3 with reference TRBV5-6 and TRBJ2-3 gives the whole variable domain DAGVTQSPTHLIKTRGQQVTLRCSPKSGHDTVSWYQQALGQGPQFIFQYYEEEERQRGNFPDRFSGHQFPNYSSELNVNALLLGDSALYLCASSTFRQGGTYTQYFGPGTRLTVL.

V usage is TRBV5-1 and J usage is TRBJ1-4, with D unclear. Germline CDR1 and CDR2: SGHRS and YFSETQ. The CDR3 loop spans 16 amino acids. The ends were cut back, 0 bases at V and 2 bases at J, with 11 bases in the middle. The CDR3 sequence: CASSLVAGTTNEKLFF. The CDR3 bases are TGCGCCAGCAGCTTGGTAGCCGGAACTACTAATGAAAAACTGTTTTTT.

This chain connects TRBV2 to TRBJ1-2, with TRBD1 matching 7 bases. The CDR3 spans 16 residues. The V and J ends lost 5 bases and 4 bases, in that order; junction bases with no gene match: 13. Germline V gene sequence: CDR1 SNHLY, CDR2 FYNNEI. The CDR3 nucleotides are TGTGCCAGCAGTCACCTCCGGGACAGCTTTTCCTATGGCTACACCTTC. It is translated as CASSHLRDSFSYGYTF.

The rearrangement joins TRBV18 to TRBJ2-2, with 9 bases lining up with TRBD1. The CDR3 covers 15 residues. Germline V gene data show CDR1 as KGHSH and CDR2 as LQKENI. V lost 2 bases and J lost 8; bases outside the gene matches: 6. CDR3 sequence reads: CASSPIQGAPGELFF. The DNA of the CDR3 is TGTGCCAGCTCACCAATACAGGGGGCGCCTGGGGAGCTGTTTTTT.

The DNA for the CDR3 is TGTGCCAGCAGCTTAGAAGGTCTAGCGGGGGGGCGGCACACAGATACGCAGTATTTT. Translated: CASSLEGLAGGRHTDTQYF. The gene calls are TRBV11-2 and TRBJ2-3; 12 bases agree with TRBD2. The germline V gene encodes CDR1 SGHAT and CDR2 FQNNGV. This CDR3 has 19 amino acids. Trimming took 0 bases from V and 2 from J; bases not matched to a gene: 9.

This clone was counted once. The gene calls are TRBV7-9 and TRBJ2-5; the D is unclear. The V end was cut by 0 bases, the J end by 1 base, with 9 bases between. Germline V gene lookup returns CDR1 SEHNR and CDR2 FQNEAQ (reference sequence). The CDR3 has 15 residues. The CDR3 DNA reads TGTGCCAGCAGCTTAGCGGGTCAGATCCAAGAGACCCAGTACTTC. This sequence encodes CASSLAGQIQETQYF.

V usage is TRBV2 and J usage is TRBJ2-7, with TRBD1 identical over 7 bases. This CDR3 has 15 amino acids. Per the germline V gene, CDR1 is SNHLY and CDR2 is FYNNEI. V was clipped by 5 bases and J by 2 bases; unmatched bases: 9. The CDR3 here is CASSHLRGQPYEQYF. CDR3 in DNA: TGTGCCAGCAGTCACCTACGGGGACAGCCCTACGAGCAGTACTTC.

V is TRBV9 and J is TRBJ2-3; 9 bases are a match to TRBD1. The junction had 8 bases not matched to a gene; V was cut back by 4 bases and J by 5 bases. Germline CDR1 is SGDLS and CDR2 is YYNGEE. This CDR3 has 15 residues. Written as DNA, the CDR3 is TGTGCCAGCAGCCCCCCAGGGACAGGGCGAGATACGCAGTATTTT. Translation gives CASSPPGTGRDTQYF.

The chain has TRBV7-8 and TRBJ2-1; 8 bases are a match to TRBD2. Germline assignment: CDR1 SGHVS and CDR2 FQNEAQ. The junction had 12 bases not matched to a gene; V was cut back by 5 bases and J by 15 bases. The CDR3 totals 13 residues. In nucleotides, the CDR3 is TGTGCCAGCAGCCTAATGGGAACTAGCGGTCGGTTCTTC. It specifies CASSLMGTSGRFF. Full variable domain (missing parts from reference TRBV7-8 and TRBJ2-1): GAGVSQSPRYKVAKRGQDVALRCDPISGHVSLFWYQQALGQGPEFLTYFQNEAQLDKSGLPSDRFFAERPEGSVSTLKIQRTQQEDSAVYLCASSLMGTSGRFFGPGTRLTVL.

The chain recombines TRBV6-4 with TRBJ1-1; 8 positions match TRBD1. The J segment lost 0 bases and the V segment lost 6 bases, leaving 6 bases of the junction unmatched. Germline CDR1 is MRHNA and CDR2 is SNTAGT. The length of the CDR3 is 15 residues. CDR3 in amino acids: CASSNRTGMNTEAFF. CDR3 sequence (DNA): TGTGCCAGCAGCAACAGGACAGGGATGAACACTGAAGCTTTCTTT.

V and J are TRBV11-2 and TRBJ2-7, with TRBD1 identical over 7 bases. The germline CDR1 and CDR2 sequences are SGHAT and FQNNGV. After removal of 6 bases from V and 2 bases from J, the junction contained 10 bases not matched to a gene. The CDR3 has 15 residues. CDR3 coding DNA: TGTGCCAGCAGACGCTCCTACAGGGGAACCTACGAGCAGTACTTC. Its translation: CASRRSYRGTYEQYF.

The chain is built from TRBV28 and TRBJ2-7; D is unresolved. The CDR3 consists of 13 residues. Trimming cost V 1 base and J 9 bases, with 13 bases left between them. Germline V lookup: CDR1 MDHEN, CDR2 SYDVKM. The CDR3 nucleotides read TGTGCCAGCAGTTTATTGTTTGGGGTTCGGCAGTACTTC. Translated: CASSLLFGVRQYF.

The chain uses TRBV6-1 and TRBJ2-1; 7 nucleotides match TRBD2. This CDR3 is 16 amino acids long. From germline, CDR1 is MNHNS and CDR2 SASEGT. The V and J ends lost 3 bases and 11 bases, in that order; junction bases with no gene match: 16. CDR3 residues: CASSDRGEATFSQQFF. The CDR3 DNA sequence: TGTGCCAGCAGTGATCGGGGGGAGGCCACTTTCAGTCAGCAGTTCTTC.

This chain links TRBV28 with TRBJ1-1; D is unresolved. CDR3 size: 11 residues. CDR1 is MDHEN, CDR2 SYDVKM, per germline. V was clipped by 6 bases and J by 1 base, with 3 bases between them. The CDR3 DNA reads TGTGCCAGCAGACCGAACACTGAAGCTTTCTTT. This gives the protein CASRPNTEAFF.

The chain joins TRBV6-1 to TRBJ1-2; D perhaps matches TRBD1 (5 bases). With 7 bases removed from V and 5 bases from J, the gap between germline ends came to 8 bases. CDR1 and CDR2 (germline): MNHNS, SASEGT. The CDR3 runs to 11 residues. DNA for the CDR3: TGTGCCAGCACCCCAGGGTATGGCTACACCTTC. Translated: CASTPGYGYTF.

This clone was seen only a few times. The V and J genes are TRBV10-3 and TRBJ1-2, with a weak D call TRBD1 (5 bases). The CDR3 runs to 14 residues. CDR1 is ENHRY and CDR2 is SYGVKD in the germline V gene. Trimming took 0 bases from V and 2 from J, leaving 7 bases between them. In nucleotides, the CDR3 is TGTGCCATCAGTGAGTCGGACAAAAACTATGGCTACACCTTC. Translating it yields CAISESDKNYGYTF.

The V gene is TRBV4-2, the J gene TRBJ2-3; D not resolved. CDR1 is LGHNA, CDR2 YNFKEQ, per germline. The CDR3 covers 15 residues. Trimming removed 0 bases from V and 1 base from J, with 8 bases in between. CDR3 coding DNA: TGTGCCAGCAGCCAAGATTTGTCGGGCACAGATACGCAGTATTTT. Its protein product is CASSQDLSGTDTQYF.

On this clone itself: Germline is not matched at one junction end, which may reflect a read error. This chain uses TRBV4-1 with TRBJ1-1; no firm D call. The CDR3 length is 15 residues. Germline V gene lookup returns CDR1 MGHRA and CDR2 YSYEKL. The CDR3 spells CASSQEEGVKTEAFF. CDR3 sequence (DNA): TGCGCCAGCAGCCAAGAAGAGGGTGTGAAGACTGAAGCTTTCTTT.

In this sample, this clone turned up once. The V call is TRBV14, the J call TRBJ2-4, with 10 bases fitting TRBD2. Germline loops: CDR1 SGHDN, CDR2 FVKESK. The CDR3 has 15 amino acids. Trimming cost V 4 bases and J 3 bases; bases outside gene matches: 3. CDR3 loop: CASSLSGGGKNIQYF. The CDR3 DNA is TGTGCCAGCAGCCTAAGCGGGGGGGGCAAAAACATTCAGTACTTC.

This clone was detected only once. The chain has TRBV2 and TRBJ2-2, with 9 bases matching TRBD2. This CDR3 is built from 15 residues. V was pared by 6 bases and J by 2 bases, with 4 bases of the junction left unmatched. Germline V lookup: CDR1 SNHLY, CDR2 FYNNEI. CDR3 protein: CASRTSGSNTGELFF. Written as DNA, the CDR3 is TGTGCCAGCAGGACTAGCGGATCCAACACCGGGGAGCTGTTTTTT.

This clone was picked up one time. This chain joins TRBV28 and TRBJ2-7, with D unresolved. The CDR3 runs to 17 residues. The V and J ends lost 6 bases and 0 bases respectively, with 21 bases between them. Per germline, CDR1 MDHEN and CDR2 SYDVKM. DNA of the CDR3: TGTGCCAGCAGCCTCCGCAGACCCGGGCCTTTCTCCTACGAGCAGTACTTC. Its translation: CASSLRRPGPFSYEQYF. Together with reference TRBV28 and TRBJ2-7, the CDR3 gives the full variable domain: DVKVTQSSRYLVKRTGEKVFLECVQDMDHENMFWYRQDPGLGLRLIYFSYDVKMKEKGDIPEGYSVSREKKERFSLILESASTNQTSMYLCASSLRRPGPFSYEQYFGPGTRLTVT.

The chain recombines TRBV15 with TRBJ1-1; D is uncertain. V was cut by 0 bases and J by 6 bases, with 8 bases left in between. This CDR3 has 13 residues. Germline V gene sequence: CDR1 LNHNV, CDR2 YYDKDF (reference sequence). The CDR3 region is CATSRDKAAEAFF. The CDR3 DNA reads TGTGCCACCAGCAGAGATAAGGCAGCTGAAGCTTTCTTT. Using reference TRBV15 and TRBJ1-1 for the parts outside the CDR3, the full variable domain is DAMVIQNPRYQVTQFGKPVTLSCSQTLNHNVMYWYQQKSSQAPKLLFHYYDKDFNNEADTPDNFQSRRPNTSFCFLDIRSPGLGDTAMYLCATSRDKAAEAFFGQGTRLTVV.